The 8 T cell receptor beta chains in this list originate from one sample, sequenced in a study of immune evolution from preneoplasia to lung adenocarcinoma. Some clones are missing from TCRdb's copy, which holds only in-frame ones; the method was immunoSEQ multiplex PCR. The data show over 30,000 clones, about 73% seen once. Specimen: FFPE invasive lung adenocarcinoma tissue. Receptors were obtained from a person aged 55-75 years with lung adenocarcinoma.

V usage is TRBV7-2 and J usage is TRBJ2-7; the match to TRBD2 covers 7 bases. CDR3 size: 14 residues. V was clipped by 1 base and J by 7 bases; unmatched bases: 7. Germline V gene lookup returns CDR1 SGHTA and CDR2 FQGNSA. For the CDR3, the DNA is TGTGCCAGCAGCTTAGGATCCGGGGGGAGGGAGCAGTACTTC. Protein product: CASSLGSGGREQYF.

This chain uses TRBV7-9 with TRBJ1-1, with a possible D match to TRBD1 (6 bases). Per the germline V gene, CDR1 is SEHNR and CDR2 is FQNEAQ (reference sequence). The CDR3 extends over 13 amino acids. V was cut by 5 bases and J by 3 bases, with 10 bases left in between. The CDR3 sequence is CASSGGGDTEAFF. Written as DNA, the CDR3 is TGTGCCAGCAGCGGGGGCGGGGACACTGAAGCTTTCTTT.

The chain uses TRBV5-1 and TRBJ1-1, with TRBD1 identical over 12 bases. With V trimmed by 3 bases and J by 4 bases, 10 bases remained unmatched. Germline CDR1 is SGHRS and CDR2 is YFSETQ. The CDR3 consists of 17 residues. CDR3 sequence (DNA): TGCGCCAGCAGCTCGGGACAGGGGGCTTCGGGGGGCACTGAAGCTTTCTTT. Protein product: CASSSGQGASGGTEAFF.

This sequence joins TRBV30 and TRBJ1-2; 7 nucleotides line up with TRBD1. V dropped 0 bases and J dropped 7; count of bases not matched to a gene: 5. This CDR3 is 13 amino acids long. The germline gives CDR1 GTSNPN, CDR2 SVGIG (reference sequence). As DNA, the CDR3 is TGTGCCTGGAGTGTACAGACAGGGAGTGGCTACACCTTC. It is translated as CAWSVQTGSGYTF.

This rearrangement joins TRBV7-9 to TRBJ2-7; 8 bases align to TRBD1. The germline V gene has CDR1 SEHNR and CDR2 FQNEAQ (reference sequence). The CDR3 is 15 amino acids. V gave up 5 bases and J gave up 2 bases; unmatched junction bases: 8. In DNA form, the CDR3 reads TGTGCCAGCAGCCGAGGGACAGGTAGAGCCTACGAGCAGTACTTC. Its translation: CASSRGTGRAYEQYF.

The J gene is TRBJ2-7, the V gene TRBV7-3; the match to TRBD1 covers 10 bases. V was clipped by 5 bases and J by 6 bases; unmatched bases: 13. The CDR3 loop spans 16 amino acids. Per the germline V gene, CDR1 is SGHTA and CDR2 is FQGTGA. As DNA, the CDR3 is TGTGCCAGCAGCCCGCAGGCCGCCGGGACAGGGGCCGAGCAGTACTTC. It encodes CASSPQAAGTGAEQYF.

The rearrangement uses TRBV4-1 and TRBJ1-1; no firm D call. Trimming pared 1 base from V and 10 bases from J, leaving 13 bases between. The CDR3 is made up of 13 amino acids. The germline gives CDR1 MGHRA, CDR2 YSYEKL. Here the CDR3 reads CASSQAPLSGAFF. CDR3 nucleotide sequence: TGCGCCAGCAGCCAAGCTCCGCTCTCGGGAGCTTTCTTT.

The chain employs TRBV4-2 and TRBJ2-1, with 10 nucleotides matching TRBD2. The CDR3 extends over 16 amino acids. Trimming took 4 bases from V and 4 from J; bases not matched to a gene: 7. CDR1 is LGHNA and CDR2 is YNFKEQ in the germline V gene. In DNA, the CDR3 is TGTGCCAGCAGCCTAGAAAGCGGGAGGGAGTACAATGAGCAGTTCTTC. Protein product: CASSLESGREYNEQFF.